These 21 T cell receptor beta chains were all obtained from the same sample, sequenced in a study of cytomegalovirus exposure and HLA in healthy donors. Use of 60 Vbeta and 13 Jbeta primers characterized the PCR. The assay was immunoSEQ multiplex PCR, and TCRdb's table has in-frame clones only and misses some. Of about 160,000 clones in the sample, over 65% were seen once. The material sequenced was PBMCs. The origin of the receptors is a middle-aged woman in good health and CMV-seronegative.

The CDR3 coding sequence is TGTGCCAGCAGCACAGGCTCTAATCAGCCCCAGCATTTT. Translated: CASSTGSNQPQHF. The chain employs TRBV28 and TRBJ1-5, with a weak D call TRBD1 (5 bases). Germline CDR1 reads MDHEN; CDR2 reads SYDVKM. This CDR3 has 13 residues. V gave up 6 bases and J gave up 4 bases, with 10 bases separating them.

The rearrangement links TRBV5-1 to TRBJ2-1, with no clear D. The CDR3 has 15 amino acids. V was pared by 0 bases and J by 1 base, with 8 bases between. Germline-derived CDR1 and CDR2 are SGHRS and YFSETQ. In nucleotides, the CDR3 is TGCGCCAGCAGCTTGGTATCGAGGTCCTACAATGAGCAGTTCTTC. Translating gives CASSLVSRSYNEQFF.

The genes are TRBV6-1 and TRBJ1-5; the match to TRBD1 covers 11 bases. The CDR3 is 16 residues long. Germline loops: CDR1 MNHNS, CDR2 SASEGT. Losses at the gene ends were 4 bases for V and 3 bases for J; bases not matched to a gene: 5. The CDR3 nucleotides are TGTGCCAGCAGTGGCGGGACAGGGGGAAACAATCAGCCCCAGCATTTT. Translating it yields CASSGGTGGNNQPQHF.

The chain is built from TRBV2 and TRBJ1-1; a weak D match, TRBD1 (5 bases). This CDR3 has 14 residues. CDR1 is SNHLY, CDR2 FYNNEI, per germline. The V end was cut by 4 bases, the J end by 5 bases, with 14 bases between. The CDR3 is CASSVQGAGTEAFF. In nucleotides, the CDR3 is TGTGCCAGCAGTGTTCAAGGGGCTGGGACTGAAGCTTTCTTT.

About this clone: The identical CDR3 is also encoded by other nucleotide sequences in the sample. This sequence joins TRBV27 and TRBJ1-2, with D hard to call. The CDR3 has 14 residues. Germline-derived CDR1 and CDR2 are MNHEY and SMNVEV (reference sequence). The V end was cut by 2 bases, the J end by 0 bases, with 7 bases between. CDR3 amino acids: CASSLGQTNYGYTF. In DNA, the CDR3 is TGTGCCAGCAGTTTAGGTCAGACTAACTATGGCTACACCTTC.

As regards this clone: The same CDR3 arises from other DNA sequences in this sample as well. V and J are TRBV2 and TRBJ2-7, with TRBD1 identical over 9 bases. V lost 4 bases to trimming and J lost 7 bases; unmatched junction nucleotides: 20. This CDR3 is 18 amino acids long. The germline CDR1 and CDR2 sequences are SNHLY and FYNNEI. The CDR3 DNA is TGTGCCAGCAGTGTATCCCCCCTATTCGACAGGGGGAGGTATGAGCAGTACTTC. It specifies CASSVSPLFDRGRYEQYF.

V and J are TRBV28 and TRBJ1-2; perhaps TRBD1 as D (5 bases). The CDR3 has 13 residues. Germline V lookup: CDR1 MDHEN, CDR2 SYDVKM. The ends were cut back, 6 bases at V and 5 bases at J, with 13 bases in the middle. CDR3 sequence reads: CASRPTGIYGYTF. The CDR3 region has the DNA TGTGCCAGCAGGCCAACAGGAATTTATGGCTACACCTTC.

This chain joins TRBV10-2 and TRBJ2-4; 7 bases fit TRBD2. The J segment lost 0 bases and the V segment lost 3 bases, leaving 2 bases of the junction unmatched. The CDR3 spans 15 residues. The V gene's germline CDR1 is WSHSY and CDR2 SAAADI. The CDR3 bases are TGCGCCAGCAGTGAACGGGGGGTAGCCAAAAACATTCAGTACTTC. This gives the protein CASSERGVAKNIQYF.

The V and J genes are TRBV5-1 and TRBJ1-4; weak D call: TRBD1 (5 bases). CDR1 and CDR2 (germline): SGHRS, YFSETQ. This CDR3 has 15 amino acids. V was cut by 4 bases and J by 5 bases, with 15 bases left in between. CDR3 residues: CASSPMEGNNEKLFF. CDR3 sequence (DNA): TGCGCCAGCAGCCCGATGGAGGGGAACAATGAAAAACTGTTTTTT.

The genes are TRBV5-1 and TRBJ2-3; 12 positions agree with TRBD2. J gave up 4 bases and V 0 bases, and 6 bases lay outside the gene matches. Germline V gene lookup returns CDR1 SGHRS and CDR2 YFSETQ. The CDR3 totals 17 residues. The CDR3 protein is CASSLATSGGFADTQYF. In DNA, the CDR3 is TGCGCCAGCAGCTTGGCGACTAGCGGGGGTTTCGCAGATACGCAGTATTTT.

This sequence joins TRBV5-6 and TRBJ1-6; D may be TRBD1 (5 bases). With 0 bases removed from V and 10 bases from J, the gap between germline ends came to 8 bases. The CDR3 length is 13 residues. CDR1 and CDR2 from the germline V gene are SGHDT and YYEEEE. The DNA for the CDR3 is TGTGCCAGCAGCTTGGGAAGGGGATCACCCCTCCACTTT. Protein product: CASSLGRGSPLHF.

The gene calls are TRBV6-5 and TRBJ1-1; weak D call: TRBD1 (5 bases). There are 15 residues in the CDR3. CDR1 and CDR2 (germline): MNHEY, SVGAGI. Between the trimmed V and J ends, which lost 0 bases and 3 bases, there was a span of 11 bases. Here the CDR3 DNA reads TGTGCCAGCAGTTACTCTGCGACAGTCGACACTGAAGCTTTCTTT. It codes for CASSYSATVDTEAFF.

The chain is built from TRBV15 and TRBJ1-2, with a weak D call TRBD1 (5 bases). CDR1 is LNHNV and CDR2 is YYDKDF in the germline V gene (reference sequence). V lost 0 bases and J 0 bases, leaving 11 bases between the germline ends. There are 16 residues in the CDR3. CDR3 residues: CATSRDRRGSNYGYTF. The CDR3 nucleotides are TGTGCCACCAGCAGAGATAGGAGGGGATCTAACTATGGCTACACCTTC.

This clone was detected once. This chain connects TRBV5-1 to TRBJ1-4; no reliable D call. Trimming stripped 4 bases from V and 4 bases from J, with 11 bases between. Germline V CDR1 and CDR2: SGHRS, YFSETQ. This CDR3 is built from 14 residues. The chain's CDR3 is CASSPGVGNEKLFF. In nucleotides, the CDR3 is TGCGCCAGCAGCCCGGGTGTGGGTAATGAAAAACTGTTTTTT.

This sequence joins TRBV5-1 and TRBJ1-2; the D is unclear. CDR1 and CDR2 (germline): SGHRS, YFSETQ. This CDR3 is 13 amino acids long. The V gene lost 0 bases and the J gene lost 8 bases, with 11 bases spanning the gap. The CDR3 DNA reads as TGCGCCAGCAGCTTGGGCAGTCGGGTCGGCTACACCTTC. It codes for CASSLGSRVGYTF.

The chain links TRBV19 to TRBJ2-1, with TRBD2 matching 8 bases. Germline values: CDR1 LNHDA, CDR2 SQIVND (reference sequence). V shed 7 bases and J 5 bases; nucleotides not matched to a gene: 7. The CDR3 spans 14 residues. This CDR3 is CASIGRGVNNEQFF. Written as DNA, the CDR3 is TGTGCCAGTATCGGGCGGGGGGTAAACAATGAGCAGTTCTTC.

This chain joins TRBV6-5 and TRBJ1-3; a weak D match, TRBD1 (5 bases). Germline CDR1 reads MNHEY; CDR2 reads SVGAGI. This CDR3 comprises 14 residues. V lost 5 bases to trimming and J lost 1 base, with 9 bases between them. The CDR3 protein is CASSPDRSGNTIYF. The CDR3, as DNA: TGTGCCAGCAGTCCAGACAGATCTGGAAACACCATATATTTT.

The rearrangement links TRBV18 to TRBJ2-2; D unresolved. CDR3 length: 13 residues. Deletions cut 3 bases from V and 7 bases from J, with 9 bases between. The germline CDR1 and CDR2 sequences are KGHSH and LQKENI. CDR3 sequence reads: CASSPKAGGELFF. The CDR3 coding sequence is TGTGCCAGCTCACCGAAAGCCGGCGGGGAGCTGTTTTTT.

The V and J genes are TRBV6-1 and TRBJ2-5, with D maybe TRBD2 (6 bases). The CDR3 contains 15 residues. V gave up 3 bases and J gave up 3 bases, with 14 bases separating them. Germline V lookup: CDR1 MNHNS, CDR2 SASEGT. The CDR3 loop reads CASSDRLVQKETQYF. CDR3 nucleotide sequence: TGTGCCAGCAGTGACCGACTAGTACAAAAAGAGACCCAGTACTTC.

The CDR3, as DNA: TGTGCCAGCAGTTTACGGGGGGCGCGTGGCTACACCTTC. Translated, it gives CASSLRGARGYTF. This chain uses TRBV28 with TRBJ1-2, with TRBD1 as a possible D gene (6 bases). Looked up from germline, CDR1 is MDHEN and CDR2 is SYDVKM. Between the trimmed V and J ends, which lost 2 bases and 7 bases, there was a span of 11 bases. The CDR3 covers 13 residues.

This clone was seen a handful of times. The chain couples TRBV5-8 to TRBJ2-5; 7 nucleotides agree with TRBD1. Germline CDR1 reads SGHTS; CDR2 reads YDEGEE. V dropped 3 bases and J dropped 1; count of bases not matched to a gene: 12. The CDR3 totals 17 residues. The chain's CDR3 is CASSYRTGAKVQETQYF. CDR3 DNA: TGTGCCAGCAGCTACAGGACAGGTGCTAAAGTCCAAGAGACCCAGTACTTC.